This note documents a single T cell receptor beta chain sequence. cDNA came from about 0.51 to 1 ug RNA primed by random hexamers. TCRdb redid the calling of the immunoSEQ multiplex PCR reads with MiXCR, one entry per CDR3 protein. In the table there are 71,000 or so distinct CDR3 sequences, 95% to 96% of which are singletons. This sample stems from a study of CD8 T cells in Susac syndrome. Negative isolation was applied to CD8+ and CD4+ T cells, and FACS enrichment was applied to TEMRA cells. This receptor was identified in a human donor with multiple sclerosis. The sample consisted of CD4+ T cells from PBMCs.

The CDR3 DNA follows: TGTGCCAGCAGCCCCCCAGGGACAGGCTATGGCTACACCTTC. This gives the protein CASSPPGTGYGYTF. The V gene is TRBV11-2, the J gene TRBJ1-2; 8 bases map to TRBD1. The germline CDR1 and CDR2 sequences are SGHAT and FQNNGV. This CDR3 has 14 amino acids. The V gene end was trimmed by 5 bases and the J gene end by 4 bases; junction bases not matched to a gene: 6.